This T cell receptor (beta chain) emerged from a study of blood T cells in healthy people across ages. Donors each provided roughly 11 milliliters of peripheral blood. Per sample, at least 5 micrograms of total RNA were extracted. With V trimmed by 11 bases and J by 5 bases, 6 bases remained unmatched. Germline V CDR1 and CDR2: MNHEY, SMNVEV (reference sequence). The CDR3 runs to 12 residues. Study-wide points: While age rose, TCR beta diversity per million T cells dropped in a roughly linear way.

It was with a sample-barcoded 5' primer and a J-beta primer mix that a second PCR of roughly 7 to 12 cycles was run. Each of the cDNA molecules was tagged by a template-switch adaptor with 12 random nucleotides. Each CDR3 protein is one row after TCRdb ran MiXCR on the 5' RACE reads. The table includes hundreds of thousands of distinct CDR3 sequences, roughly 44% detected once. A word on this clonotype: As yet, its antigen is unknown.

The receptor's source is a man between 60 and 75 years old in good health. V usage is TRBV27 and J usage is TRBJ2-1; 7 nucleotides match TRBD2. Sequenced material: blood. The CDR3 DNA reads as TGTGCCTTTCCGGGGGGAGACAATGAGCAGTTCTTC. Protein product: CAFPGGDNEQFF.